Each of the 31 T cell receptor beta chains below was sequenced from the same sample in a study of vaccination effects on CD4 cells after COVID-19. Sequencing was performed with immunoSEQ multiplex PCR; in TCRdb, only in-frame clones are kept and a portion is missing. The sample shows 67,000 or so clones, around 81% of them seen only once. Expansion of antigen-specific CD4+ T cells with viral peptide pools was carried out by the ViraFEST assay before sequencing. Upon completion of around 9 days in culture, CD4+ T cells were isolated. Participants got two doses of BNT162b2 or mRNA-1273 vaccine. Antigens of these TCRs are unknown. The sample here was CD4+ T cells from PBMCs cultured with HCoV-229E spike peptides, taken after COVID-19 vaccination. The receptor source for this set is a human donor who received a COVID-19 vaccine.

A word on this clone: The junction differs from germline at one of its ends, possibly a read error. The J gene is TRBJ2-2, the V gene TRBV30, with D uncertain. There are 13 residues in the CDR3. Germline CDR1 is GTSNPN and CDR2 is SVGIG (reference sequence). CDR3 nucleotide sequence: TGTGCCTGGAGTGTACAGAACACCAGGGAGCTGTTTTTT. It codes for CAWSVQNTRELFF.

The rearrangement uses TRBV3-1 (or the pseudogene TRBV3-2) and TRBJ1-5; D not certain. Germline V gene lookup returns CDR1 LGHDT and CDR2 YNNKEL (reference sequence). The germline V and J ends were trimmed by 5 bases and 3 bases, with 8 bases remaining between them. CDR3 length equals 13 residues. The CDR3 loop is CASSANLNQPQHF. The CDR3 bases are TGTGCCAGCAGCGCCAACCTCAATCAGCCCCAGCATTTT.

This clone was seen only once. The gene calls are TRBV9 and TRBJ2-3, with a tentative D call TRBD2 (5 bases). The CDR3 contains 14 residues. V gave up 0 bases and J gave up 4 bases, with 9 bases separating them. The germline CDR1 and CDR2 sequences are SGDLS and YYNGEE. The CDR3 coding sequence is TGTGCCAGCAGCGTAGACGGGGTGGCAGATACGCAGTATTTT. Protein: CASSVDGVADTQYF. Filled out from reference TRBV9 and TRBJ2-3, the complete variable domain reads DSGVTQTPKHLITATGQRVTLRCSPRSGDLSVYWYQQSLDQGLQFLIQYYNGEERAKGNILERFSAQQFPDLHSELNLSSLELGDSALYFCASSVDGVADTQYFGPGTRLTVL.

The chain carries TRBV6-1 and TRBJ2-3, with a weak D call TRBD2 (6 bases). CDR1 and CDR2 (germline): MNHNS, SASEGT. The CDR3 contains 16 residues. Trimming pared 0 bases from V and 0 bases from J, leaving 10 bases between. CDR3 region: CASSEAAGTSTDTQYF. The DNA for the CDR3 is TGTGCCAGCAGTGAAGCCGCGGGGACGAGCACAGATACGCAGTATTTT.

This clone was found once. The rearrangement uses TRBV5-1 and TRBJ2-5, with 9 bases fitting TRBD1. With 4 bases clipped from V and 2 bases from J, the junction kept 12 bases outside the gene matches. CDR1 is SGHRS, CDR2 YFSETQ, per germline. This CDR3 contains 17 residues. This CDR3 is CASSRSPGQGLQETQYF. As DNA, the CDR3 is TGCGCCAGCAGCCGATCCCCGGGACAGGGCCTACAAGAGACCCAGTACTTC.

The rearrangement links TRBV5-1 to TRBJ2-7; 8 positions match TRBD2. V dropped 0 bases and J dropped 7; count of bases not matched to a gene: 6. CDR3 size: 14 residues. Per the germline V gene, CDR1 is SGHRS and CDR2 is YFSETQ. As DNA, the CDR3 is TGCGCCAGCAGCTTGGACGGGGGGGCCTTGGAGCAGTACGTC. This translates into CASSLDGGALEQYV.

The rearrangement links TRBV12-3 or TRBV12-4 to TRBJ1-2; 7 bases align to TRBD1. The CDR3 covers 13 residues. V shed 3 bases, J shed 4 bases, and the junction held 2 bases outside the gene matches. DNA for the CDR3: TGTGCCAGCAGTTTTGGGACAGCCTATGGCTACACCTTC. Its protein product is CASSFGTAYGYTF.

The V gene is TRBV10-3, the J gene TRBJ1-4; no clear D gene. Per germline, CDR1 ENHRY and CDR2 SYGVKD. The V end was cut by 3 bases, the J end by 5 bases, with 10 bases between. The CDR3 length is 14 residues. Here the CDR3 reads CAISDTGPNEKLFF. The DNA of the CDR3 is TGTGCCATCAGTGATACCGGGCCAAATGAAAAACTGTTTTTT.

The chain employs TRBV6-5 and TRBJ1-4, with TRBD1 matching over 10 bases. Germline loops: CDR1 MNHEY, CDR2 SVGAGI. V lost 4 bases to trimming and J lost 7 bases; unmatched junction nucleotides: 9. The CDR3 runs to 16 residues. In nucleotides, the CDR3 is TGTGCCAGCAGTTTCCTGGCCGGGACAGGGGCTGAAAAACTGTTTTTT. Amino acid sequence: CASSFLAGTGAEKLFF.

The chain links TRBV7-2 to TRBJ1-1; D is possibly TRBD1 (5 bases). Germline V CDR1 and CDR2: SGHTA, FQGNSA. The CDR3 totals 16 residues. V was pared by 1 base and J by 2 bases, with 14 bases between. This chain's CDR3 is CASSLGHRISNTEAFF. Written as DNA, the CDR3 is TGTGCCAGCAGCTTAGGTCACAGGATCTCAAACACTGAAGCTTTCTTT.

This clone was seen once. The rearrangement joins TRBV24-1 to TRBJ2-3; 13 nucleotides align to TRBD2. Germline trimming cut 5 bases from V and 14 bases from J; bases unmatched to any gene: 6. The CDR3 runs 13 residues. The germline CDR1 and CDR2 sequences are KGHDR and SFDVKD. CDR3 sequence reads: CATSATSGGPGYF. The CDR3 DNA reads as TGTGCCACCAGTGCGACTAGCGGGGGGCCGGGGTATTTT.

The chain couples TRBV4-2 to TRBJ2-5, with TRBD2 as a possible D gene (5 bases). Trimming stripped 4 bases from V and 5 bases from J, with 17 bases between. The CDR3 has 15 residues. The germline V gene encodes CDR1 LGHNA and CDR2 YNFKEQ. The CDR3 spells CASSRGLDPEETQYF. CDR3 DNA: TGTGCCAGCAGCCGAGGACTGGACCCGGAGGAGACCCAGTACTTC.

V gene TRBV5-8 combines with J gene TRBJ2-1, with a weak D call TRBD2 (5 bases). The CDR3 is 18 amino acids. Germline V gene data show CDR1 as SGHTS and CDR2 as YDEGEE. Trimming removed 7 bases from V and 4 bases from J, with 27 bases in between. CDR3 loop: CASPSGLNRTGEYNEQFF. The CDR3 nucleotides read TGTGCCAGCCCGTCGGGCCTAAACAGAACCGGGGAGTACAATGAGCAGTTCTTC.

This chain's CDR3 is CASSSLGQPQHF. The CDR3 region has the DNA TGTGCCAGCAGTTCTCTCGGGCAGCCCCAGCATTTT. The chain is built from TRBV28 and TRBJ1-5, with no clear D. Trimming took off 4 bases at V and 7 bases at J, with 8 bases between the two ends. The CDR3 has 12 residues. CDR1 MDHEN and CDR2 SYDVKM come from the germline V gene.

CDR3 loop: CASSETGQPISYNEQFF. For the CDR3, the DNA is TGTGCCAGCAGCGAAACGGGACAGCCAATCTCCTACAATGAGCAGTTCTTC. The gene calls are TRBV6-1 and TRBJ2-1; TRBD1 agrees at 7 bases. CDR3 length equals 17 residues. Unmatched junction bases numbered 11, after V lost 6 bases and J lost 0 bases. Germline lookup yields CDR1 MNHNS and CDR2 SASEGT.

Points on this clone: The junction shows a germline mismatch at one end, possibly a read error. V gene TRBV7-9 combines with J gene TRBJ1-3; D unresolved. This CDR3 contains 14 residues. Germline values: CDR1 SEHNR, CDR2 FQNEAQ (reference sequence). The CDR3 sequence: CASTLARSGNTIYF. The CDR3 DNA follows: TGTGCCAGCACCTTAGCCCGATCGGGAAACACCATATATTTT. Variable domain in full (rest from reference TRBV7-9 and TRBJ1-3): DTGVSQNPRHKITKRGQNVTFRCDPISEHNRLYWYRQTLGQGPEFLTYFQNEAQLEKSRLLSDRFSAERPKGSFSTLEIQRTEQGDSAMYLCASTLARSGNTIYFGEGSWLTVV.

About this clone itself: Distinct nucleotide sequences in the sample also encode this CDR3. V gene TRBV12-3 or TRBV12-4 combines with J gene TRBJ1-5, with 9 positions matching TRBD1. Trimming cost V 6 bases and J 7 bases; bases outside gene matches: 1. The CDR3 runs 12 residues. The CDR3 sequence is CASSDRGQPQHF. Here the CDR3 DNA reads TGTGCCAGCAGCGACAGGGGGCAGCCCCAGCATTTT.

This clone turned up a few times. The chain links TRBV28 to TRBJ1-5, with 7 bases lining up with TRBD1. V dropped 5 bases and J dropped 6; count of bases not matched to a gene: 10. This CDR3 spans 15 amino acids. Germline CDR1 is MDHEN and CDR2 is SYDVKM. In nucleotides, the CDR3 is TGTGCCAGCAGTAAACAGGGGCCTTGGACTCAGCCCCAGCATTTT. Translating gives CASSKQGPWTQPQHF. The whole variable domain, filled in from reference TRBV28 and TRBJ1-5, reads DVKVTQSSRYLVKRTGEKVFLECVQDMDHENMFWYRQDPGLGLRLIYFSYDVKMKEKGDIPEGYSVSREKKERFSLILESASTNQTSMYLCASSKQGPWTQPQHFGDGTRLSIL.

V gene TRBV2 combines with J gene TRBJ1-5; TRBD1 aligns across 8 bases. CDR1 and CDR2 (germline): SNHLY, FYNNEI. V was clipped by 4 bases and J by 6 bases; unmatched bases: 8. The CDR3 loop spans 15 amino acids. CDR3: CASSAMDRVTQPQHF. CDR3 in DNA: TGTGCCAGCAGTGCGATGGACAGGGTGACTCAGCCCCAGCATTTT. Together with reference TRBV2 and TRBJ1-5, the CDR3 gives the full variable domain: EPEVTQTPSHQVTQMGQEVILRCVPISNHLYFYWYRQILGQKVEFLVSFYNNEISEKSEIFDDQFSVERPDGSNFTLKIRSTKLEDSAMYFCASSAMDRVTQPQHFGDGTRLSIL.

The chain carries TRBV18 and TRBJ2-7; 9 bases align to TRBD1. V gave up 8 bases and J gave up 5 bases; unmatched junction bases: 7. Germline assignment: CDR1 KGHSH and CDR2 LQKENI. This CDR3 region has 13 residues. The CDR3 here is CASRRDRVDEQYV. The DNA for the CDR3 is TGTGCCAGCCGACGGGACAGGGTCGACGAGCAGTACGTC.

This clone is a singleton in its sample. The V gene is TRBV6-5, the J gene TRBJ1-2, with D tentatively TRBD1 (5 bases). CDR3 length: 12 amino acids. Germline loops: CDR1 MNHEY, CDR2 SVGAGI. V was trimmed by 8 bases and J by 4 bases, leaving 11 bases between them. The DNA for the CDR3 is TGTGCCAGCTTCCAAGGGGCCTATGGCTACACCTTC. As protein: CASFQGAYGYTF.

The chain is built from TRBV4-1 and TRBJ2-4; TRBD2 matches 11 bases. The CDR3 consists of 15 residues. CDR1 is MGHRA, CDR2 YSYEKL, per germline. V was pared by 4 bases and J by 10 bases, with 9 bases of the junction left unmatched. The CDR3, as DNA: TGCGCCAGCAGCCTTGGACTAGCGGGCGGCCGGATTCAGTACTTC. This codes for CASSLGLAGGRIQYF.

The chain uses TRBV5-1 and TRBJ2-3, with TRBD2 identical over 9 bases. The length of the CDR3 is 17 residues. V trimming: 2 bases; J trimming: 5 bases; junction bases outside the gene matches: 12. The germline V gene encodes CDR1 SGHRS and CDR2 YFSETQ. CDR3: CASSFPRGGGLQDTQYF. CDR3 bases: TGCGCCAGCAGCTTCCCTCGCGGGGGGGGCCTCCAAGATACGCAGTATTTT.

V is TRBV20-1 and J is TRBJ2-4, with 13 bases that match TRBD2. Germline-derived CDR1 and CDR2 are DFQATT and SNEGSKA (reference sequence). The CDR3 sequence is 15 residues long. V trimming: 3 bases; J trimming: 8 bases; junction bases outside the gene matches: 7. The CDR3 region has the DNA TGCAGTGCTAGTACTAGCGGGGGGGCCGTGGACATTCAGTACTTC. Its protein is CSASTSGGAVDIQYF.

The rearrangement uses TRBV29-1 and TRBJ1-5, with D unclear. The CDR3 is 13 residues long. The germline gives CDR1 SQVTM, CDR2 ANQGSEA. V gave up 5 bases and J gave up 7 bases, with 15 bases separating them. The CDR3, as DNA: TGCAGCGTTCCCCCGGTCCCTGGGCAGCCCCAGCATTTT. The encoded protein is CSVPPVPGQPQHF.

The chain has TRBV24-1 and TRBJ1-1; TRBD1 might be the D (5 bases). V lost 6 bases to trimming and J lost 4 bases, with 23 bases between them. This CDR3 contains 17 residues. Germline V gene lookup returns CDR1 KGHDR and CDR2 SFDVKD. CDR3 nucleotides: TGTGCCACCAGTCCGGGATTGGGGGGAACGGGGGTCACTGAAGCTTTCTTT. Amino acid sequence: CATSPGLGGTGVTEAFF.

The rearrangement joins TRBV7-9 to TRBJ2-3; the D gene is possibly TRBD2 (6 bases). V lost 5 bases and J lost 14, with 20 bases in between. Germline V CDR1 and CDR2: SEHNR, FQNEAQ (reference sequence). The CDR3 has 13 amino acids. CDR3: CASSLPPAGSLYF. The CDR3 nucleotides read TGTGCCAGCAGCCTCCCCCCCGCGGGGAGCTTGTATTTT.

This clone was seen just once. This sequence joins TRBV6-5 and TRBJ2-5; 8 bases line up with TRBD1. Trimming removed 6 bases from V and 5 bases from J; junction bases left unmatched: 11. This CDR3 comprises 15 residues. The germline gives CDR1 MNHEY, CDR2 SVGAGI. CDR3 sequence reads: CASRATGGLMETQYF. The CDR3 DNA reads TGTGCCAGCAGGGCCACAGGGGGGTTGATGGAGACCCAGTACTTC.

The chain uses TRBV5-1 and TRBJ2-1; D might be TRBD2 (6 bases). V was shortened by 6 bases and J by 0 bases, with 16 bases between the two germline ends. This CDR3 is built from 16 residues. Germline CDR1 is SGHRS and CDR2 is YFSETQ. CDR3 region: CASNDIGGSSYNEQFF. The CDR3 bases are TGCGCCAGCAACGATATCGGGGGAAGCTCCTACAATGAGCAGTTCTTC.

The gene calls are TRBV5-1 and TRBJ1-1; the match to TRBD1 covers 11 bases. CDR1 and CDR2 from the germline V gene are SGHRS and YFSETQ. The CDR3 extends over 16 amino acids. V trimming: 4 bases; J trimming: 0 bases; junction bases outside the gene matches: 5. In nucleotides, the CDR3 is TGCGCCAGCAGCCCAGGGACAGGGGGAATGAACACTGAAGCTTTCTTT. Protein: CASSPGTGGMNTEAFF.

The gene calls are TRBV20-1 and TRBJ2-2; 9 bases line up with TRBD1. The trim removed 3 bases at V and 6 bases at J, leaving 8 bases unmatched. The CDR3 is made up of 15 amino acids. Germline loops: CDR1 DFQATT, CDR2 SNEGSKA (reference sequence). In nucleotides, the CDR3 is TGCAGTGCTAGTTGGGGACAGGGATTTGCCGGGGAGCTGTTTTTT. Translating it yields CSASWGQGFAGELFF.